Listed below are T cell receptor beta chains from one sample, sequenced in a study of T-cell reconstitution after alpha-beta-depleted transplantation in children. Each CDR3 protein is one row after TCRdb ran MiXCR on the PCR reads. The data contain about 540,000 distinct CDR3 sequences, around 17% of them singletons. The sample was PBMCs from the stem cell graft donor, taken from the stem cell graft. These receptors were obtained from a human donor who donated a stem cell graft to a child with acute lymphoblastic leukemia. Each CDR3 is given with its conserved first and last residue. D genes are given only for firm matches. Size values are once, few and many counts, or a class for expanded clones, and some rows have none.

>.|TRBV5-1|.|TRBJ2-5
TGCGCCAGCAGTACTGGGATCGAGACCCAGTACTTC
CASSTGIETQYF
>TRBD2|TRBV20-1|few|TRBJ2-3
TGCAGTGCTGAAATGACTAGCGGGAGGAAAGATACGCAGTATTTT
CSAEMTSGRKDTQYF
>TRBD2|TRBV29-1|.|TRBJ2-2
TGCAGCGTTGAATCGGGACTAGCGAACACCGGGGAGCTGTTTTTT
CSVESGLANTGELFF
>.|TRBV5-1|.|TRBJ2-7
TGCGCCAGCAGCGACCCTGGGGGGCCCTACGAGCAGTACTTC
CASSDPGGPYEQYF
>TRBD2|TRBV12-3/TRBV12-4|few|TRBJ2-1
TGTGCCAGCAGACTAGCGGGAGGGCCCAATGAGCAGTTCTTC
CASRLAGGPNEQFF
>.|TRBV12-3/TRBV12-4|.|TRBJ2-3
TGTGCCAGCAGCCCCCCTCTCCGGATTTCGGCAGATACGCAGTATTTT
CASSPPLRISADTQYF
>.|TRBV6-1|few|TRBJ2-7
TGTGCCAGCAGCCTTATCGGGGGCACCTACGAGCAGTACTTC
CASSLIGGTYEQYF
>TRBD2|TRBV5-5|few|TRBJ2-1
TGTGCCAGCAGCTACAGGATAGACAGCGGGGTCGGTAATGAGCAGTTCTTC
CASSYRIDSGVGNEQFF
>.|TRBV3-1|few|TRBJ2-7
TGTGCCAGCAGCCACGATCCGACGGGGGAGCAGTACTTC
CASSHDPTGEQYF
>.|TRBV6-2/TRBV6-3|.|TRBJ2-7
TGTGCCAGCAGTTCCCCGTTCTCGTCCTACGAGCAGTACTTC
CASSSPFSSYEQYF
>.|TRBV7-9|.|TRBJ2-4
TGTGCCAGCAGCCCTCTATTCCCAGACATAGTTAAAAACATTCAGTACTTC
CASSPLFPDIVKNIQYF
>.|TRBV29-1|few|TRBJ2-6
TGCAGCGTTGAGACAGCTTTGGCCGGGGCCAACGTCCTGACTTTC
CSVETALAGANVLTF
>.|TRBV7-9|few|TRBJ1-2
TGTGCCAGCAGCTTAGAGGTCTATGGCTACACCTTC
CASSLEVYGYTF
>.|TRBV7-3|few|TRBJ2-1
TGTGCCAGCAGCCGGTATCAAAGGGCCTCCTACAATGAGCAGTTCTTC
CASSRYQRASYNEQFF
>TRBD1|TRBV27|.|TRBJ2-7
TGTGCCAGCAGTTTATCCTGGACAGGGGTCTCCTACGAGCAGTACTTC
CASSLSWTGVSYEQYF
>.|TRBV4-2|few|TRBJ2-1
TGTGCCAGCAGCCAAGAAAGGTTCTTCAATGAGCAGTTCTTC
CASSQERFFNEQFF
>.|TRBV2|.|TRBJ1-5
TGTGCCAGCAGCGTATCTGACAGTCCAAATCAGCCCCAGCATTTT
CASSVSDSPNQPQHF
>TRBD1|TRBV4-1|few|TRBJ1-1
TGCGCCAGCAGCCAGCCTTGGCTACGACAGGGCGAATTCCTCACTGAAGCTTTCTTT
CASSQPWLRQGEFLTEAFF
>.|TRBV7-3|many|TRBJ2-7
TGTGCCAGCAGCTCCGCCACAGGTAACGAGCAGTACTTC
CASSSATGNEQYF
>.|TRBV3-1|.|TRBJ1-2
TGTGCCAGCAGCCAAAAACCGGCACCTAACTATGGCTACACCTTC
CASSQKPAPNYGYTF
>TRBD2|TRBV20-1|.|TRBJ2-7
TGCAGTGCCCATGATAGCGGGAGGGTTTCCTTCACTTACGAGCAGTACTTC
CSAHDSGRVSFTYEQYF
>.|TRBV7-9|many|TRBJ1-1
TGTGCCAGCAGTTCCCGTATGAACACTGAAGCTTTCTTT
CASSSRMNTEAFF
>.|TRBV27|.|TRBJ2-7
TGTGCCAGCAGTACCCGACTGACCTACGAGCAGTACTTC
CASSTRLTYEQYF
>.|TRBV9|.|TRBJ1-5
TGTGCCAGCAGCGGGGGAGGGGAAAGTCAGCCCCAGCATTTT
CASSGGGESQPQHF
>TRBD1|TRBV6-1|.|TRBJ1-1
TGTGCCAGCAGTCCCCAGACAGGGGTGGGCGCTTTCTTT
CASSPQTGVGAFF
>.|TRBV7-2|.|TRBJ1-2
TGTGCCAGCAGCTCTCTCTCCGGGGGCGCCGGCTACACCTTC
CASSSLSGGAGYTF
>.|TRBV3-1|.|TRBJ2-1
TGTGCCAGCAGCCAAGTCGTAGCAGCGAATGAGCAGTTCTTC
CASSQVVAANEQFF
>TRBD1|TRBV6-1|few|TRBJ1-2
TGTGCCAGCAGCATTTGGGACAGCTATGGCTACACCTTC
CASSIWDSYGYTF
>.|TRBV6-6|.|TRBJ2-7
TGTGCCAGCTTAGAGATCCCGGGCGAGCAGTACTTC
CASLEIPGEQYF
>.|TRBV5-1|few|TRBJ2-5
TGCGCCAGTACCCGGGGCCAGCCACGTCAAGAGACCCAGTACTTC
CASTRGQPRQETQYF
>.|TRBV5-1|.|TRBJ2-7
TGCGCCAGCAGCTACCACCCCTCGACAGACTACGAGCAGTACTTC
CASSYHPSTDYEQYF
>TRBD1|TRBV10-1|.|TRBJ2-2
TGCGCCAGCAGTTCGACAGGGGAAGGCGGGGAGCTGTTTTTT
CASSSTGEGGELFF
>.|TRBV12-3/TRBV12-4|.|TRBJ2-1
TGTGTCAGCAGGATGATGACAGGTATGGACCATGAGCAGTTCTTC
CVSRMMTGMDHEQFF
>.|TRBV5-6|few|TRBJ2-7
TGTGCCAGCAGCCAATCGCCCAACCCTACCTACGAGCAGTACTTC
CASSQSPNPTYEQYF
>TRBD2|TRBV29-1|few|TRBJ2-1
TGCAGCGTCCCGGGACTAGCGGGCCTAAATGAGCAGTTCTTC
CSVPGLAGLNEQFF
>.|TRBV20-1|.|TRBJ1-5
TGCAGTGCTAGAGTTGGCTCCGAGGATCAGCCCCAGCATTTT
CSARVGSEDQPQHF
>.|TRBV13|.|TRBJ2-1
TGTGCCAGCGGAATGGGGACCCACCACAATGAGCAGTTCTTC
CASGMGTHHNEQFF
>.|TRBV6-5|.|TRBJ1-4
TGTGCCAGCAGTTACTCGATCCAGGCAACTAATGAAAAACTGTTTTTT
CASSYSIQATNEKLFF
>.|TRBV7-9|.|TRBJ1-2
TGTGCCAGCTACGTGGTGGGGAGTAGTAACTATGGCTACACCTTC
CASYVVGSSNYGYTF
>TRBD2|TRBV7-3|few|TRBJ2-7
TGTGCCAGCAGCGTCCTAGCGGGAGGGACCTACGAGCAGTACTTC
CASSVLAGGTYEQYF
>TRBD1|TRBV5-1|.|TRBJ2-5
TGCGCCAGCAGCTTGCCGGGGACAGGCCAAGAGACCCAGTACTTC
CASSLPGTGQETQYF